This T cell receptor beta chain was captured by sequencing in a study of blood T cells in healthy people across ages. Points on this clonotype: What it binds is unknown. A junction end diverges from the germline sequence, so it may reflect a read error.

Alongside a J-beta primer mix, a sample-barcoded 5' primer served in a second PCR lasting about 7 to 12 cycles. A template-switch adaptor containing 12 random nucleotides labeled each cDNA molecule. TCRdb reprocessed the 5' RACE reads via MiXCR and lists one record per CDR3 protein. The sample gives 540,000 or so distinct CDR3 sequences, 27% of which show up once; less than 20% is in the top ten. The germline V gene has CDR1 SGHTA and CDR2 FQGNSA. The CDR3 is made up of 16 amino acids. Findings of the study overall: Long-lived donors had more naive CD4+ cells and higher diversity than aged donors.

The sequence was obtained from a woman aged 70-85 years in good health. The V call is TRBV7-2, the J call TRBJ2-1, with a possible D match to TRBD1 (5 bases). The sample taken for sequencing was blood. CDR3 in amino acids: CASSRTQGTSCNEQFF. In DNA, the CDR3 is TGTGCCAGCAGCCGGACCCAGGGAACATCCTGCAATGAGCAGTTCTTC.